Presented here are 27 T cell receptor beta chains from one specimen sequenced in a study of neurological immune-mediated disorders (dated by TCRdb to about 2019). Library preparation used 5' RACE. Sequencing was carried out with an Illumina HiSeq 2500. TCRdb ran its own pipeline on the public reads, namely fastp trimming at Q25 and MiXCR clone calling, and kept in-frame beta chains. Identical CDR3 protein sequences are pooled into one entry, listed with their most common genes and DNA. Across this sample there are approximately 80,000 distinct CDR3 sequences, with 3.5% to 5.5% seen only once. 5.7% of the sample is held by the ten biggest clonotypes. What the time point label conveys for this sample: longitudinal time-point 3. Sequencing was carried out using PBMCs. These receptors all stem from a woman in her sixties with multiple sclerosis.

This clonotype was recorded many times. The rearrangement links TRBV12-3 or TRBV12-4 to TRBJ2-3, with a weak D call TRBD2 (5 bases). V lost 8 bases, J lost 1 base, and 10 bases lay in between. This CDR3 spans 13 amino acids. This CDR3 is CASGRERTDTQYF. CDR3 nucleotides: TGTGCCAGCGGAAGGGAGCGCACAGATACGCAGTATTTT.

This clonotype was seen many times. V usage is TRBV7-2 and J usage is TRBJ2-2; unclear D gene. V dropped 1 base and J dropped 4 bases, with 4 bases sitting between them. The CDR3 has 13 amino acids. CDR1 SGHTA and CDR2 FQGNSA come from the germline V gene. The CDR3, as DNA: TGTGCCAGCAGCTTAGGATTCACCGGGGAGCTGTTTTTT. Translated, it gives CASSLGFTGELFF.

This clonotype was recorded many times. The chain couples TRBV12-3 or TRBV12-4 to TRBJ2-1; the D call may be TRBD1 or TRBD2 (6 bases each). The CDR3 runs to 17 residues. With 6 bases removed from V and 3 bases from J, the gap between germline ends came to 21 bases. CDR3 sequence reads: CASRPMVGGINYNEQFF. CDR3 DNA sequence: TGTGCCAGCAGACCTATGGTAGGGGGGATTAACTACAATGAGCAGTTCTTC.

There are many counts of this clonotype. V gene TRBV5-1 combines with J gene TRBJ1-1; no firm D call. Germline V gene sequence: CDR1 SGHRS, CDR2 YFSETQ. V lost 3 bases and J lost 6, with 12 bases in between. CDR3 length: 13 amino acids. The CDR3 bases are TGCGCCAGCAGCTACTCCCAAGGACCTGAAGCTTTCTTT. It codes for CASSYSQGPEAFF.

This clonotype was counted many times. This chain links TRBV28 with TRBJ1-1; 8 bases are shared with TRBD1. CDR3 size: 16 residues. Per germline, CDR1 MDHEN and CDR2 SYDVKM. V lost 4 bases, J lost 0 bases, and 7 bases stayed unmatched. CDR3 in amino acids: CASSSPRTGLNTEAFF. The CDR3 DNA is TGTGCCAGCAGTTCCCCCCGGACAGGGTTGAACACTGAAGCTTTCTTT. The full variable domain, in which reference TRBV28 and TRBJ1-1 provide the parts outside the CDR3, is DVKVTQSSRYLVKRTGEKVFLECVQDMDHENMFWYRQDPGLGLRLIYFSYDVKMKEKGDIPEGYSVSREKKERFSLILESASTNQTSMYLCASSSPRTGLNTEAFFGQGTRLTVV.

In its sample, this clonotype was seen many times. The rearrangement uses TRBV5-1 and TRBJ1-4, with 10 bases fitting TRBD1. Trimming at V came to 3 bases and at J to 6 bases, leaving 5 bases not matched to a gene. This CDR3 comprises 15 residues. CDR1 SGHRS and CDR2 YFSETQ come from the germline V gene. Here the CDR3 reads CASSSTGTGDEKLFF. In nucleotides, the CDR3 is TGCGCCAGCAGCTCCACCGGGACAGGGGATGAAAAACTGTTTTTT.

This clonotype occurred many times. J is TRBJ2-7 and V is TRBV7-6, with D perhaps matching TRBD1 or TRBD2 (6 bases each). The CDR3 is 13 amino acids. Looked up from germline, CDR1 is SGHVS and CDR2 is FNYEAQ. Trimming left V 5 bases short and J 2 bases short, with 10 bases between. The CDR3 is CASSPGGPYEQYF. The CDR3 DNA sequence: TGTGCCAGCAGCCCTGGGGGGCCCTACGAGCAGTACTTC.

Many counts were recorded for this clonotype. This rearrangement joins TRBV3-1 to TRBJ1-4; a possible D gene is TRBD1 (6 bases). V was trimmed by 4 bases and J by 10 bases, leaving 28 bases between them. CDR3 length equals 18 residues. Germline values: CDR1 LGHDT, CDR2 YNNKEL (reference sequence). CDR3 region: CASSPYGQTTRVRGKLFF. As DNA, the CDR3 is TGTGCCAGCAGCCCCTACGGACAGACCACGAGGGTACGAGGAAAACTGTTTTTT.

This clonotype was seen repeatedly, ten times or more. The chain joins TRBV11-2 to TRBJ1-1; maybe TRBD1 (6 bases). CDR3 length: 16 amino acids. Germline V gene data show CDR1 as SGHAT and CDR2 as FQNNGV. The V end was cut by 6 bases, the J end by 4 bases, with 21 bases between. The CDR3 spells CASRVVVGGEGTEAFF. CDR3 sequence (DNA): TGTGCCAGCAGGGTGGTGGTAGGGGGAGAGGGCACTGAAGCTTTCTTT.

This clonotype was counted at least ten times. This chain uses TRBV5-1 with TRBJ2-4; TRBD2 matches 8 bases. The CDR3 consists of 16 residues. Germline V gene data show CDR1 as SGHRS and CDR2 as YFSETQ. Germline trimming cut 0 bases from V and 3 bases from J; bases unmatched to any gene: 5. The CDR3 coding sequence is TGCGCCAGCAGCTTGGAGGGTAGCGGGGTCAAAAACATTCAGTACTTC. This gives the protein CASSLEGSGVKNIQYF.

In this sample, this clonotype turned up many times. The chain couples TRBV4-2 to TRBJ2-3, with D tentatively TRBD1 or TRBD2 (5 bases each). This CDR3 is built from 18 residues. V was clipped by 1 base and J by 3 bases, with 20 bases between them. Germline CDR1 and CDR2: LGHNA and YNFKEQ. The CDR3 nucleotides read TGTGCCAGCAGCCAAGCGTCCCGAGGGGAGCGGAAGACAGATACGCAGTATTTT. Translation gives CASSQASRGERKTDTQYF.

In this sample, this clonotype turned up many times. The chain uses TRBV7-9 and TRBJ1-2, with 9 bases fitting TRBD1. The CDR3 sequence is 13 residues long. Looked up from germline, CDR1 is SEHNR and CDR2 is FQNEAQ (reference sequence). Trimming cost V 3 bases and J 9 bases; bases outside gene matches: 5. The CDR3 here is CASSLEDRGSYTF. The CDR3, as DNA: TGTGCCAGCAGCTTGGAGGACAGGGGAAGCTACACCTTC.

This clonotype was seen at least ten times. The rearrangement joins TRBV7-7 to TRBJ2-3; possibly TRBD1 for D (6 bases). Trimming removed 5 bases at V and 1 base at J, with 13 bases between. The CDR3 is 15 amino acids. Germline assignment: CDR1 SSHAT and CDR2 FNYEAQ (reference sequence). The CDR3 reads CASSQQPGGTDTQYF. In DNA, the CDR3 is TGTGCCAGCAGCCAACAACCAGGGGGCACAGATACGCAGTATTTT.

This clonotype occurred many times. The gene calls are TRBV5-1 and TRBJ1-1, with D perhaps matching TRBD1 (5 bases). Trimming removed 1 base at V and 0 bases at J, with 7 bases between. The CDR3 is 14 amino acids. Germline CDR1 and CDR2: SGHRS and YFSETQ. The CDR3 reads CASSLNRMNTEAFF. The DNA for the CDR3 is TGCGCCAGCAGCTTGAACAGGATGAACACTGAAGCTTTCTTT.

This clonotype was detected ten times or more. The CDR3 protein is CASRGGGVSYNEQFF. DNA of the CDR3: TGCGCCAGCAGGGGCGGGGGGGTCTCCTACAATGAGCAGTTCTTC. This chain uses TRBV10-2 with TRBJ2-1; 9 bases agree with TRBD2. J lost 0 bases, V lost 6 bases, and 3 bases had no gene match. There are 15 residues in the CDR3. CDR1 is WSHSY and CDR2 is SAAADI in the germline V gene.

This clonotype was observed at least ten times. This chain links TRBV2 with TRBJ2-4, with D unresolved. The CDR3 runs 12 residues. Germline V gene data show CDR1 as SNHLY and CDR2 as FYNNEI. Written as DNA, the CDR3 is TGTGTCGCCGGGCTGTCCAAAAACATTCAGTACTTC. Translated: CVAGLSKNIQYF.

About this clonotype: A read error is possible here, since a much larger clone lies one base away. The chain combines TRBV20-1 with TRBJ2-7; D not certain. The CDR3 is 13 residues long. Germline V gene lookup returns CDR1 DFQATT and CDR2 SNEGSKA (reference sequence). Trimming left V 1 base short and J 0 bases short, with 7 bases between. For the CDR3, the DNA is TGCAGTGCTAGAGTACAAAGCTCCTACGAGCAGTACTTC. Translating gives CSARVQSSYEQYF.

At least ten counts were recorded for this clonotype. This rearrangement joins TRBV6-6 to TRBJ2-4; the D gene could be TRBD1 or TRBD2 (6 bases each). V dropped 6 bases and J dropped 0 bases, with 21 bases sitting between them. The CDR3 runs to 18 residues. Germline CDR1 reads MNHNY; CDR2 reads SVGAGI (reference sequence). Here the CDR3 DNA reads TGTGCCAGCAGAAAAATACAGGGACTCCTACTAGCCAAAAACATTCAGTACTTC. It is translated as CASRKIQGLLLAKNIQYF.

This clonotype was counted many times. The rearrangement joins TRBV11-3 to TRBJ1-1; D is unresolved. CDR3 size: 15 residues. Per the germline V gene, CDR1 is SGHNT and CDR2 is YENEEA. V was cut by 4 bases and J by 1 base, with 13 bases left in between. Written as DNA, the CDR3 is TGTGCCAGCAGCTCAACCGGTGGCACGAACACTGAAGCTTTCTTT. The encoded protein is CASSSTGGTNTEAFF.

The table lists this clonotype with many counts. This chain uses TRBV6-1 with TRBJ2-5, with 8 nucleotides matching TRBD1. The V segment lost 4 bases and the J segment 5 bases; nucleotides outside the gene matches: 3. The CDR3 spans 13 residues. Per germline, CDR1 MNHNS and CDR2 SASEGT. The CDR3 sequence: CASSGTGTETQYF. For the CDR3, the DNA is TGTGCCAGCAGTGGGACAGGGACGGAGACCCAGTACTTC.

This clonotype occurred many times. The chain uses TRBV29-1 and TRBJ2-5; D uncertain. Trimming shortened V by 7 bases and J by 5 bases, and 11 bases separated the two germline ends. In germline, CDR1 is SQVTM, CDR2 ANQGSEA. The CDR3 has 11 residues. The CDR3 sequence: CSAEARETQYF. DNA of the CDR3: TGCAGCGCCGAAGCTCGGGAGACCCAGTACTTC.

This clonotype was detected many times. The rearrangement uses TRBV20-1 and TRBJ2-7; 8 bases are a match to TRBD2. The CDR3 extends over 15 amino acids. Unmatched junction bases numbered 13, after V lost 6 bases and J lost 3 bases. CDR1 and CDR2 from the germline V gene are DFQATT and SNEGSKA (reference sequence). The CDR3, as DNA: TGCAGTGCGGGAGAGGTTCGGGGGGGCCTCTACGAGCAGTACTTC. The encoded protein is CSAGEVRGGLYEQYF.

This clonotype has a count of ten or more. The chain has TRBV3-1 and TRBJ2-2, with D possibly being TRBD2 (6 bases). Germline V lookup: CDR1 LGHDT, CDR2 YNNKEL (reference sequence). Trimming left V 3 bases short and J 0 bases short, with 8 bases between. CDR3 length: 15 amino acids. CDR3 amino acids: CASSQGLTNTGELFF. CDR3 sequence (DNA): TGTGCCAGCAGCCAGGGACTCACGAACACCGGGGAGCTGTTTTTT.

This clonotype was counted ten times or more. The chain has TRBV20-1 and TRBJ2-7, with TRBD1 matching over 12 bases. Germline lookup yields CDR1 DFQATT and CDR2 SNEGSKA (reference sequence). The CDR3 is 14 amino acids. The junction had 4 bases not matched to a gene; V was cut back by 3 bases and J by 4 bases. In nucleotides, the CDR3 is TGCAGTGCTAGGGGACAGGGGGCGTCTTACGAGCAGTACTTC. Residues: CSARGQGASYEQYF.

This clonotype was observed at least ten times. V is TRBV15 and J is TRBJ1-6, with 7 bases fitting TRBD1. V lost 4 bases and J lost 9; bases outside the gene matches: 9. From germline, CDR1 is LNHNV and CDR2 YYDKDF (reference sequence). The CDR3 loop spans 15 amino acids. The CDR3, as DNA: TGTGCCACCAGCATAGGACAGGCGGGGATTTCACCCCTCCACTTT. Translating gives CATSIGQAGISPLHF.

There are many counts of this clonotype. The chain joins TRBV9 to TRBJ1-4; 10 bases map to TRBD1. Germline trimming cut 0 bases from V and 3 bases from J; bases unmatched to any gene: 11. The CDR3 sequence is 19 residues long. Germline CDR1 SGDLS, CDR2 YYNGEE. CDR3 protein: CASSVGSGTGELANEKLFF. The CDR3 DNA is TGTGCCAGCAGCGTAGGGTCAGGGACAGGGGAGTTGGCTAATGAAAAACTGTTTTTT.

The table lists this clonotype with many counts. In nucleotides, the CDR3 is TGTGCCAGCAGCTTGACAGGGGTTGGGGCGTACGAGCAGTACTTC. It is translated as CASSLTGVGAYEQYF. V usage is TRBV7-9 and J usage is TRBJ2-7; 8 bases map to TRBD1. Per germline, CDR1 SEHNR and CDR2 FQNEAQ (reference sequence). The CDR3 is 15 residues long. The ends lost 3 bases at V and 4 bases at J; junction bases unmatched: 8.